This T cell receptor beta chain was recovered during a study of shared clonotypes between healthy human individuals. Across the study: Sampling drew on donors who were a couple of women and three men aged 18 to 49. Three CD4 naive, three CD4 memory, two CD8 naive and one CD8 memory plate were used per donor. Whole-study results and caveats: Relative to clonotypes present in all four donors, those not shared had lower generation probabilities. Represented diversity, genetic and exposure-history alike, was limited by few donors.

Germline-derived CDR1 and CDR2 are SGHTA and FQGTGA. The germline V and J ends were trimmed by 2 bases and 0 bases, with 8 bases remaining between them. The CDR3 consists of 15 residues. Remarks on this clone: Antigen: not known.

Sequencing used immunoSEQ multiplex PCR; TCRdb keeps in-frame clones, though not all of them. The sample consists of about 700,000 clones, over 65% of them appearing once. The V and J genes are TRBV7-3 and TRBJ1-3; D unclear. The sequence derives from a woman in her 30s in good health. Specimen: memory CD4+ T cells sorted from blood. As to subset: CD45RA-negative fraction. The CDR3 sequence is CASSLSPSSGNTIYF. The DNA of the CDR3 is TGTGCCAGCAGCTTATCTCCAAGCTCTGGAAACACCATATATTTT.